This TCR beta chain is from a study of blood T cell repertoires in COVID-19. Study-wide background: Sample material is recorded as cDNA or gDNA derived from T cells, B-cell-depleted T cells, or PBMCs.

In the original processing: Reference gene primer amplification yielded estimated nucleated cell counts. Sequencing used immunoSEQ multiplex PCR; TCRdb keeps in-frame clones, though not all of them. Clone size and V and J calls were adopted from that table, with D and trimming inferred from the DNA. The sample has hundreds of thousands of clones, over 80% seen once. The sample holds one count of this clone. Germline-derived CDR1 and CDR2 are SNHLY and FYNNEI. This CDR3 has 14 residues. Trimming left V 6 bases short and J 1 base short, with 12 bases between. The chain is built from TRBV2 and TRBJ1-2, with D possibly being TRBD1 (5 bases). Specimen: peripheral blood. This TCR came from a woman in her twenties or thirties with COVID-19, enrolled during active disease. The CDR3 DNA sequence: TGTGCCAGCAGGGGGCGGGGGATTAACTATGGCTACACCTTC. This encodes CASRGRGINYGYTF.